Shown below are 19 T cell receptor beta chains from a single sample sequenced in a study of T cell repertoires in aging, cancer and after chemotherapy (dated by TCRdb to between 2018 and 2020). Genomic DNA extracted from peripheral blood, rather than sorted cells or RNA, was used as the source for amplification of TCR beta rearrangements. TCRdb lists the instrument as Illumina MiSeq. Using a mixed TRB-A/B primer pool, multiplex touch-down PCR amplified rearranged TRB sequences covering the V, D and J segments. TCRdb passed the public sequencing reads through fastp at Q25 and MiXCR, retaining productive beta sequences. A single entry per CDR3 protein holds the most common genes and DNA from its merged rows. Counted in this sample were about 2,500 distinct CDR3 sequences; 20% to 25% of them appeared once. The ten largest make up about 11% of the sample. Sequencing was performed on blood. The receptors were sampled from a human donor in good health.

This clonotype was recorded a few times. The V and J genes are TRBV20-1 and TRBJ1-6, with D possibly matching TRBD1 (6 bases). Germline V CDR1 and CDR2: DFQATT, SNEGSKA (reference sequence). V shed 0 bases and J shed 10 bases, with 16 bases lying between them. There are 15 residues in the CDR3. Written as DNA, the CDR3 is TGCAGTGCTAGAGATCAACAGGGTTTCGGGTCACCCCTCCACTTT. Its translation is CSARDQQGFGSPLHF.

This chain links TRBV28 with TRBJ2-4; TRBD1 matches 9 bases. This CDR3 is built from 16 residues. Germline CDR1 and CDR2: MDHEN and SYDVKM. The V segment lost 5 bases and the J segment 0 bases; nucleotides outside the gene matches: 5. The CDR3 sequence: CASSETGGLAKNIQYF. The CDR3 DNA reads as TGTGCCAGCAGTGAGACAGGGGGGCTAGCCAAAAACATTCAGTACTTC.

The chain links TRBV5-6 to TRBJ1-5, with TRBD1 matching 9 bases. The CDR3 is made up of 15 amino acids. Germline V gives CDR1 SGHDT, CDR2 YYEEEE. J was trimmed by 4 bases and V by 4 bases; bases with no gene match: 6. CDR3 DNA sequence: TGTGCCAGCAGCCCTCGGACAGGGGCAAATCAGCCCCAGCATTTT. Protein: CASSPRTGANQPQHF. The variable domain in full, completed from reference TRBV5-6 and TRBJ1-5, reads DAGVTQSPTHLIKTRGQQVTLRCSPKSGHDTVSWYQQALGQGPQFIFQYYEEEERQRGNFPDRFSGHQFPNYSSELNVNALLLGDSALYLCASSPRTGANQPQHFGDGTRLSIL.

Concerning this clonotype: This may stem from a read error, because a much larger clone lies one nucleotide away. The chain is built from TRBV12-3 or TRBV12-4 and TRBJ1-3; D might be TRBD1 (5 bases). The CDR3 totals 14 residues. The CDR3: CASTSRVRGNTLYF. In nucleotides, the CDR3 is TGTGCCAGCACCTCCAGGGTGAGAGGAAACACCTTATATTTT.

This clonotype ranks as large. V usage is TRBV19 and J usage is TRBJ2-1; D ambiguous. V was clipped by 3 bases and J by 4 bases, with 13 bases between them. Germline loops: CDR1 LNHDA, CDR2 SQIVND (reference sequence). The CDR3 sequence is 15 residues long. The CDR3 coding sequence is TGTGCCAGTAGTATTGGTGGCGTCGGTTACAATGAGCAGTTCTTC. Its translation: CASSIGGVGYNEQFF.

The chain links TRBV6-1 to TRBJ2-5; TRBD2 aligns across 13 bases. The CDR3 spans 16 residues. J was trimmed by 1 base and V by 6 bases; bases with no gene match: 5. Germline V CDR1 and CDR2: MNHNS, SASEGT. The CDR3 sequence is CASRATSGGAQETQYF. As DNA, the CDR3 is TGTGCCAGCAGGGCTACTAGCGGGGGGGCCCAAGAGACCCAGTACTTC.

This clonotype was counted a single time. J is TRBJ2-7 and V is TRBV30; the D gene is possibly TRBD1 (5 bases). This CDR3 is 14 amino acids long. V was shortened by 0 bases and J by 2 bases, with 11 bases between the two germline ends. Germline CDR1 is GTSNPN and CDR2 is SVGIG (reference sequence). As DNA, the CDR3 is TGTGCCTGGAGTGTAGGTAGGGGAACCTACGAGCAGTACTTC. It translates to CAWSVGRGTYEQYF.

A remark on this clonotype: At one end, the junction sequence differs from germline, possibly due to a read error. The genes are TRBV7-2 and TRBJ2-6, with D tentatively TRBD1 (7 bases). The CDR3 is made up of 14 amino acids. Germline loops: CDR1 SGHTA, CDR2 FQGNSA. CDR3 nucleotides: TGTGCCAGCAGCTTAGCGCAGGGGGGCAACGTCCTGACTTTC. Amino acid sequence: CASSLAQGGNVLTF.

V is TRBV28 and J is TRBJ1-5; TRBD1 matches 8 bases. The length of the CDR3 is 15 residues. The V segment lost 6 bases and the J segment 5 bases; nucleotides outside the gene matches: 9. Germline assignment: CDR1 MDHEN and CDR2 SYDVKM. This CDR3 is CASRSTGTGYQPQHF. The CDR3 DNA reads as TGTGCCAGCAGGTCTACCGGGACAGGATATCAGCCCCAGCATTTT.

Judged by abundance, this clonotype is medium-sized. J is TRBJ1-6 and V is TRBV5-6; 9 bases fit TRBD1. Unmatched junction bases numbered 6, after V lost 4 bases and J lost 4 bases. Germline CDR1 reads SGHDT; CDR2 reads YYEEEE. CDR3 length: 16 residues. The CDR3 DNA reads as TGTGCCAGCAGCGCCACAGGGGGCGGATATAATTCACCCCTCCACTTT. It codes for CASSATGGGYNSPLHF.

The chain recombines TRBV6-2 or TRBV6-3 with TRBJ1-3; no clear D. The V gene's germline CDR1 is MNHEY and CDR2 SVGEGT. The CDR3 is 16 amino acids. With 3 bases removed from V and 13 bases from J, the gap between germline ends came to 25 bases. The CDR3 spells CASSYAGEFSGNIIYF. The CDR3 coding sequence is TGTGCCAGCAGTTATGCTGGGGAATTCTCTGGAAACATTATATATTTT.

Within the sample, this clonotype is medium-sized. This rearrangement joins TRBV19 to TRBJ2-2; D uncertain. Trimming pared 1 base from V and 5 bases from J, leaving 8 bases between. The germline V gene encodes CDR1 LNHDA and CDR2 SQIVND (reference sequence). This CDR3 is 14 amino acids long. The CDR3 nucleotides are TGTGCCAGTAGTATAGGGGCCGGGACCGGGGAGCTGTTTTTT. Residues: CASSIGAGTGELFF.

This clonotype was recorded a few times. This chain joins TRBV5-1 and TRBJ2-3; no clear D gene. CDR1 SGHRS and CDR2 YFSETQ come from the germline V gene. The V gene lost 4 bases and the J gene lost 0 bases, with 12 bases spanning the gap. This CDR3 region has 15 residues. CDR3 sequence reads: CASSNIALSTDTQYF. CDR3 DNA sequence: TGCGCCAGCAGCAATATCGCTTTAAGCACAGATACGCAGTATTTT.

This clonotype counts as medium-sized. V is TRBV6-5 and J is TRBJ1-1; D possibly corresponds to TRBD1 (6 bases). Trimming removed 0 bases from V and 5 bases from J, with 16 bases in between. The length of the CDR3 is 16 residues. CDR1 is MNHEY and CDR2 is SVGAGI in the germline V gene. This chain's CDR3 is CASSYSLGARGTEAFF. The CDR3 region has the DNA TGTGCCAGCAGTTACTCTTTGGGGGCCAGGGGAACTGAAGCTTTCTTT.

This chain uses TRBV19 with TRBJ2-7, with D possibly being TRBD2 (6 bases). Germline-derived CDR1 and CDR2 are LNHDA and SQIVND (reference sequence). Trimming stripped 7 bases from V and 5 bases from J, with 18 bases between. The CDR3 is 14 residues long. The CDR3 here is CASTHRDCCHEQYF. In DNA form, the CDR3 reads TGTGCCAGTACCCACCGGGACTGCTGCCACGAGCAGTACTTC.

This clonotype was counted a few times. V and J are TRBV11-2 and TRBJ2-2; a weak D match, TRBD1 (5 bases). V shed 0 bases and J shed 3 bases, with 17 bases lying between them. Germline V gene sequence: CDR1 SGHAT, CDR2 FQNNGV. The CDR3 is made up of 18 amino acids. Here the CDR3 DNA reads TGTGCCAGCAGCTTAGATGATTGGCACAGGTGGGACACCGGGGAGCTGTTTTTT. This codes for CASSLDDWHRWDTGELFF. Complete variable domain (other parts from reference TRBV11-2 and TRBJ2-2): EAGVAQSPRYKIIEKRQSVAFWCNPISGHATLYWYQQILGQGPKLLIQFQNNGVVDDSQLPKDRFSAERLKGVDSTLKIQPAKLEDSAVYLCASSLDDWHRWDTGELFFGEGSRLTVL.

The chain recombines TRBV27 with TRBJ2-2; TRBD1 or TRBD2 may be the D gene (5 bases each). The CDR3 consists of 14 residues. V was clipped by 8 bases and J by 5 bases, with 15 bases between them. CDR1 is MNHEY and CDR2 is SMNVEV in the germline V gene (reference sequence). CDR3: CASSRGAGTGELFF. CDR3 sequence (DNA): TGTGCCAGCTCCCGAGGGGCCGGGACCGGGGAGCTGTTTTTT.

This clonotype is classed as medium-sized. The chain is built from TRBV6-6 and TRBJ2-1; 11 bases fit TRBD1. Germline CDR1 reads MNHNY; CDR2 reads SVGAGI (reference sequence). The CDR3 runs to 17 residues. Trimming cost V 5 bases and J 8 bases; bases outside gene matches: 14. CDR3 sequence: CASSPRPGQGGGHEQFF. The CDR3 coding sequence is TGTGCCAGCAGTCCTCGACCGGGACAGGGGGGTGGGCATGAGCAGTTCTTC.

The J gene is TRBJ2-1, the V gene TRBV5-1; weak D call: TRBD2 (7 bases). The V end lost 4 bases, the J end lost 8 bases, and 16 bases lay between the germline ends. This CDR3 spans 14 amino acids. Germline CDR1 is SGHRS and CDR2 is YFSETQ. The CDR3 DNA reads as TGCGCCAGCAGCCCGGGGGGCCTCGGCGATGAGCAGTTCTTC. Translation: CASSPGGLGDEQFF.